This T cell receptor beta chain was identified during a study of CXCR3-negative and CXCR3-positive naive CD8 T cells. Broader study findings: Relative to memory CD8+ cells, whose diversity was much lower, both naive subsets had comparably high diversity.

Note on this clonotype: Its target is not known.

The study made its TRB cDNA libraries by 5' RACE, adding UMI labels. TCRdb reprocessed the 5' RACE reads and keeps a single row for each CDR3 protein, giving no DNA. This repertoire includes tens of thousands of distinct CDR3 sequences. This CDR3 contains 16 residues. CDR1 MNHEY and CDR2 SVGAGI come from the germline V gene. The sequenced sample was naive CXCR3- CD8+ T cells from blood. Subset of the sample: CD45RO-CCR7+CD27+CD95- naive CD8+ T cells lacking CXCR3 (TNR3-). The receptor's source is a human donor in good health. Some clones in this sample may be carry-over from other donors' samples. V usage is TRBV6-5 and J usage is TRBJ2-1; TCRdb's assignment of TRBD2 cannot be checked, as there is no DNA. CDR3 in amino acids: CASSYSSSGGYYEQFF.